A single sample is the source of the 21 T cell receptor beta chains below, sequenced in a study of T cell repertoires in cytomegalovirus infection. Their cognate antigens are unknown. Using its own MiXCR run on the reads, TCRdb lists one record per CDR3 protein. This table holds around 100,000 distinct CDR3 sequences, 9.5% to 13% found once. The sample consisted of PBMCs, sequenced either directly or after in vitro stimulation (not recorded which). Receptors were obtained from a human donor in good health (CMV status not recorded). Some clones in this sample may be carry-over from other donors' samples.

Many counts were recorded for this clonotype. The J gene is TRBJ2-7, the V gene TRBV24-1; D is unresolved. Germline V gene data show CDR1 as KGHDR and CDR2 as SFDVKD. V lost 9 bases and J lost 0, with 8 bases in between. The CDR3 sequence is 12 residues long. CDR3 sequence reads: CATAPSSYEQYF. The CDR3, as DNA: TGTGCCACCGCCCCGAGCTCCTACGAGCAGTACTTC.

The V gene is TRBV7-2, the J gene TRBJ2-1; TRBD2 is a possible D gene (6 bases). This CDR3 region has 17 residues. Germline V gene lookup returns CDR1 SGHTA and CDR2 FQGNSA. V lost 5 bases and J 1 base, leaving 18 bases between the germline ends. This chain's CDR3 is CASSPESRDLSYNEQFF. In nucleotides, the CDR3 is TGTGCCAGCAGCCCAGAATCCCGGGACTTGTCCTACAATGAGCAGTTCTTC.

This clonotype came up many times. The genes are TRBV20-1 and TRBJ2-3, with TRBD1 identical over 8 bases. Germline trimming cut 5 bases from V and 2 bases from J; bases unmatched to any gene: 6. This CDR3 is built from 14 residues. CDR1 is DFQATT, CDR2 SNEGSKA, per germline (reference sequence). CDR3 sequence: CSAPRTGTTDTQYF. As DNA, the CDR3 is TGCAGTGCTCCCCGGACAGGGACCACAGATACGCAGTATTTT.

In this sample, this clonotype turned up a few times. V usage is TRBV5-5 and J usage is TRBJ1-2; D gene ambiguous. Trimming pared 0 bases from V and 4 bases from J, leaving 10 bases between. Germline CDR1 and CDR2: SGHKS and YYEKEE (reference sequence). The CDR3 spans 14 residues. The CDR3 reads CASSLATLGYGYTF. The CDR3 nucleotides read TGTGCCAGCAGCTTGGCCACATTAGGCTATGGCTACACCTTC.

CDR3 sequence: CAWSKTIGYTQYF. The CDR3 DNA follows: TGTGCCTGGAGTAAGACTATTGGGTATACGCAGTATTTT. The V gene is TRBV30, the J gene TRBJ2-3, with D perhaps matching TRBD2 (5 bases). The V end lost 2 bases, the J end lost 7 bases, and 13 bases lay between the germline ends. The CDR3 sequence is 13 residues long. Germline values: CDR1 GTSNPN, CDR2 SVGIG (reference sequence).

In this sample, this clonotype turned up many times. The chain employs TRBV6-1 and TRBJ1-5, with TRBD1 as a possible D gene (5 bases). CDR3 size: 15 residues. Trimming shortened V by 2 bases and J by 7 bases, and 15 bases separated the two germline ends. CDR1 and CDR2 (germline): MNHNS, SASEGT. The CDR3 spells CASSESGARQQPQHF. CDR3 nucleotides: TGTGCCAGCAGTGAAAGCGGGGCCCGGCAGCAGCCCCAGCATTTT.

The chain carries TRBV6-6 and TRBJ2-1; 7 bases fit TRBD1. V was pared by 4 bases and J by 5 bases, with 5 bases of the junction left unmatched. Germline assignment: CDR1 MNHNY and CDR2 SVGAGI (reference sequence). The length of the CDR3 is 14 residues. CDR3 residues: CASSSPGQHNEQFF. In DNA, the CDR3 is TGTGCCAGCAGTTCCCCGGGACAGCACAATGAGCAGTTCTTC.

This clonotype has a count of ten or more. The genes are TRBV11-3 and TRBJ2-3; D remains unclear. Germline CDR1 is SGHNT and CDR2 is YENEEA. The V and J ends lost 5 bases and 4 bases respectively, with 16 bases between them. CDR3 length equals 15 residues. CDR3 bases: TGTGCCAGCAGCCCCGGACGGGTCCTGGCAGATACGCAGTATTTT. Translated: CASSPGRVLADTQYF.

This clonotype was recorded a few times. V is TRBV19 and J is TRBJ2-1; D gene uncertain. Trimming took off 7 bases at V and 0 bases at J, with 13 bases between the two ends. This CDR3 contains 15 residues. Per the germline V gene, CDR1 is LNHDA and CDR2 is SQIVND (reference sequence). The CDR3 DNA reads as TGTGCCAGTAAATCCCTAGTACGCTCCTACAATGAGCAGTTCTTC. Its protein product is CASKSLVRSYNEQFF.

This clonotype was detected many times. The V gene is TRBV28, the J gene TRBJ2-1, with 8 bases matching TRBD1. Germline values: CDR1 MDHEN, CDR2 SYDVKM. This CDR3 is built from 18 residues. The junction had 13 bases not matched to a gene; V was cut back by 5 bases and J by 1 base. DNA for the CDR3: TGTGCCAGCAGTACGGACAGGGATCAAGGGCTTTCCTACAATGAGCAGTTCTTC. Encoded protein: CASSTDRDQGLSYNEQFF.

As concerns this clonotype: It may be a read error: a sequence one base away is much more abundant. CDR3 in amino acids: CASSRGYGYIF. DNA of the CDR3: TGTGCCAGCAGTCGGGGGTATGGCTACATCTTC. This chain links TRBV7-2 with TRBJ1-2, with TRBD1 as a possible D gene (5 bases). From germline, CDR1 is SGHTA and CDR2 FQGNSA. The CDR3 is made up of 11 amino acids.

This clonotype has a handful of counts. J is TRBJ2-1 and V is TRBV28; 11 bases fit TRBD2. This CDR3 is 16 amino acids long. The junction had 7 bases not matched to a gene; V was cut back by 5 bases and J by 4 bases. Germline CDR1 MDHEN, CDR2 SYDVKM. The CDR3 here is CASSARTSGLYNEQFF. In DNA form, the CDR3 reads TGTGCCAGCAGTGCCCGGACTAGCGGGCTGTACAATGAGCAGTTCTTC.

This clonotype was seen many times. The rearrangement links TRBV19 to TRBJ2-1; 10 nucleotides line up with TRBD1. V shed 10 bases and J 8 bases; nucleotides not matched to a gene: 11. Germline V lookup: CDR1 LNHDA, CDR2 SQIVND (reference sequence). The CDR3 runs to 14 residues. The CDR3: CATEPGQGFDEQFF. The CDR3 coding sequence is TGTGCCACAGAACCGGGACAGGGGTTCGATGAGCAGTTCTTC.

V is TRBV7-9 and J is TRBJ1-5; a possible D gene is TRBD1 (5 bases). This CDR3 is built from 15 residues. The germline V and J ends were trimmed by 5 bases and 0 bases, with 11 bases remaining between them. The V gene's germline CDR1 is SEHNR and CDR2 FQNEAQ (reference sequence). This chain's CDR3 is CASSPPGGSNQPQHF. CDR3 coding DNA: TGTGCCAGCAGCCCACCCGGGGGTAGCAATCAGCCCCAGCATTTT.

Ten or more counts support this clonotype. J is TRBJ2-1 and V is TRBV28; TRBD2 aligns across 8 bases. This CDR3 contains 14 residues. The germline gives CDR1 MDHEN, CDR2 SYDVKM. After removal of 7 bases from V and 3 bases from J, the junction contained 5 bases not matched to a gene. CDR3 sequence: CASTLGLDYNEQFF. In DNA form, the CDR3 reads TGTGCCAGCACTCTGGGACTAGACTACAATGAGCAGTTCTTC.

In its sample, this clonotype was seen many times. The J gene is TRBJ2-1, the V gene TRBV12-3 or TRBV12-4; 14 bases line up with TRBD2. Trimming removed 1 base from V and 0 bases from J; junction bases left unmatched: 8. CDR3 length: 20 amino acids. The CDR3, as DNA: TGTGCCAGCAGTTTAGTTGGACTAGCGGGAGGACGGGGCTCCTACAATGAGCAGTTCTTC. As protein: CASSLVGLAGGRGSYNEQFF.

The chain joins TRBV28 to TRBJ1-5; D not resolved. CDR3 length: 14 amino acids. Trimming cost V 6 bases and J 0 bases, with 9 bases left between them. Germline V gene data show CDR1 as MDHEN and CDR2 as SYDVKM. In DNA, the CDR3 is TGTGCCAGCAGGAGAAACCTTAGCAATCAGCCCCAGCATTTT. Amino acids: CASRRNLSNQPQHF.

This clonotype was found many times. The V gene is TRBV7-9, the J gene TRBJ1-5; 9 bases fit TRBD1. Germline CDR1 reads SEHNR; CDR2 reads FQNEAQ (reference sequence). CDR3 length: 13 residues. J gave up 5 bases and V 7 bases, and 3 bases lay outside the gene matches. This chain's CDR3 is CASTTGGDQPQHF. CDR3 nucleotides: TGTGCCAGCACGACAGGGGGGGATCAGCCCCAGCATTTT.

Remarks on this clonotype: One junction end disagrees with the germline gene, perhaps due to a read error. The chain links TRBV6-2 or TRBV6-3 to TRBJ1-2; possible D gene TRBD1, 5 bases. Germline V lookup: CDR1 MNHEY, CDR2 SVGEGT. CDR3 length: 14 residues. This CDR3 is CANSRPGTGYGYTF. As DNA, the CDR3 is TGTGCCAACAGTCGCCCAGGGACTGGCTATGGCTACACCTTC.

The J gene is TRBJ2-3, the V gene TRBV6-6; no clear D. The CDR3 covers 13 residues. The V end lost 11 bases, the J end lost 0 bases, and 12 bases lay between the germline ends. Germline lookup yields CDR1 MNHNY and CDR2 SVGAGI (reference sequence). CDR3: CACAQISTDTQYF. CDR3 bases: TGTGCCTGCGCACAGATTAGCACAGATACGCAGTATTTT.

This clonotype was observed a handful of times. The chain carries TRBV14 and TRBJ2-1; 8 bases map to TRBD2. Trimming removed 5 bases from V and 6 bases from J; junction bases left unmatched: 3. The CDR3 length is 13 residues. Germline CDR1 reads SGHDN; CDR2 reads FVKESK. The CDR3 region is CASSRAGANEQFF. The CDR3 DNA is TGTGCCAGCAGCAGAGCGGGAGCCAATGAGCAGTTCTTC.